Described below is a single TCR beta chain sequence and its context. In the study's own analysis: Counts of nucleated cells, estimated from reference gene primer amplification, were obtained. Sequencing used immunoSEQ multiplex PCR; TCRdb keeps in-frame clones, though not all of them. V and J calls and clone size follow that table, whereas D and trimming were derived from the DNA. Here the sample spans some 200,000 clones, around 81% being singletons. The sample originates from a study of blood T cell repertoires in COVID-19. The wider study: Specimens from acute and convalescent COVID-19 originated in the United States, Italy and Spain. In each case, the material was cDNA or gDNA derived from T cells, B-cell-depleted T cells, or PBMCs.

Germline CDR1 is MNHEY and CDR2 is SMNVEV (reference sequence). The CDR3 contains 15 residues. With 5 bases clipped from V and 6 bases from J, the junction kept 9 bases outside the gene matches. Recruited during active infection, patients (from Seattle) were subsequently followed longitudinally. The rearrangement uses TRBV27 and TRBJ2-7; TRBD1 matches at 11 bases. The sequenced sample consisted of peripheral blood. The TCR originated in a woman in her forties with COVID-19, enrolled during active disease. The DNA of the CDR3 is TGTGCCAGCAGTCCGGGGACAGGGGGAAGGAGCGAGCAGTACGTC. Its translation: CASSPGTGGRSEQYV.